What follows are 32 T cell receptor beta chains derived from one specimen sequenced in a study of early T cells in non-severe SARS-CoV-2 infection. MiXCR, run by TCRdb on the 5' RACE reads, gives a single entry per CDR3 protein. The profile shows some 80,000 distinct CDR3 sequences, around 12% of them singletons. Sequencing used whole blood, obtained at baseline. The receptors were sampled from an adult who was a healthcare worker with PCR-confirmed SARS-CoV-2 infection or an uninfected control (not recorded which). The donor label of this sample is uncertain.

The chain employs TRBV20-1 and TRBJ2-7, with 7 bases matching TRBD2. The CDR3 contains 12 residues. V shed 5 bases, J shed 2 bases, and the junction held 3 bases outside the gene matches. Germline V lookup: CDR1 DFQATT, CDR2 SNEGSKA (reference sequence). CDR3 DNA sequence: TGCAGTGCTCCAGCGGGAACCTACGAGCAGTACTTC. Its protein product is CSAPAGTYEQYF.

This sequence joins TRBV29-1 and TRBJ2-5; the match to TRBD1 covers 8 bases. Germline V lookup: CDR1 SQVTM, CDR2 ANQGSEA. J gave up 1 base and V 8 bases, and 12 bases lay outside the gene matches. The CDR3 length is 15 residues. The CDR3 protein is CSSSRTGSAQETQYF. The CDR3 nucleotides read TGCAGCTCCTCTAGGACAGGGAGCGCCCAAGAGACCCAGTACTTC.

The chain is built from TRBV6-5 and TRBJ2-7, with TRBD2 matching 12 bases. With 9 bases clipped from V and 3 bases from J, the junction kept 3 bases outside the gene matches. Germline loops: CDR1 MNHEY, CDR2 SVGAGI. This CDR3 has 13 amino acids. Here the CDR3 DNA reads TGTGCCAGTATGACTAGCGGGGGCTACGAGCAGTACTTC. It translates to CASMTSGGYEQYF.

This clonotype was found a few times. The chain links TRBV7-3 to TRBJ2-1, with 7 positions matching TRBD1. V gave up 5 bases and J gave up 13 bases; unmatched junction bases: 11. The CDR3 is 13 amino acids. CDR1 SGHTA and CDR2 FQGTGA come from the germline V gene. CDR3 amino acids: CASSKSDRQGQFF. CDR3 sequence (DNA): TGTGCCAGCAGCAAGTCTGACCGACAGGGCCAGTTCTTC.

This clonotype was counted a few times. The rearrangement uses TRBV12-3 or TRBV12-4 and TRBJ2-1, with unresolved D. The CDR3 extends over 14 amino acids. The V end lost 7 bases, the J end lost 7 bases, and 17 bases lay between the germline ends. CDR3 sequence (DNA): TGTGCCAGCACGGTGGCGGCACGGATGAATGAGCAGTTCTTC. This translates into CASTVAARMNEQFF.

This clonotype was seen repeatedly, ten times or more. This chain connects TRBV7-3 to TRBJ2-2, with TRBD1 matching over 9 bases. This CDR3 is built from 13 residues. With 4 bases clipped from V and 7 bases from J, the junction kept 1 base outside the gene matches. Germline-derived CDR1 and CDR2 are SGHTA and FQGTGA. The CDR3 DNA follows: TGTGCCAGCAGCTCGACAGGGGGCGGGGAGCTGTTTTTT. Protein sequence: CASSSTGGGELFF.

This clonotype has only a few counts. The V and J genes are TRBV10-3 and TRBJ2-3; D gene uncertain. CDR3 length: 14 residues. V was clipped by 5 bases and J by 4 bases, with 13 bases between them. CDR1 and CDR2 from the germline V gene are ENHRY and SYGVKD. The CDR3 sequence is CAISSGQQADTQYF. The CDR3 nucleotides read TGTGCCATCAGTTCCGGTCAACAAGCAGATACGCAGTATTTT.

This clonotype was seen more than once but under ten times. The chain uses TRBV4-3 and TRBJ1-1, with D possibly TRBD1 on 6 matching bases. V lost 3 bases and J lost 6, with 17 bases in between. Germline values: CDR1 LGHNA, CDR2 YSLEER. CDR3 size: 15 residues. The CDR3 DNA reads TGCGCCAGCAGCCATGGCAGGGGAGTAAACGCTGAAGCTTTCTTT. Translated, it gives CASSHGRGVNAEAFF.

The V call is TRBV6-5, the J call TRBJ2-3, with D uncertain. This CDR3 comprises 18 residues. V dropped 2 bases and J dropped 4 bases, with 22 bases sitting between them. CDR1 is MNHEY and CDR2 is SVGAGI in the germline V gene. CDR3 nucleotide sequence: TGTGCCAGCAGTTACCAGTTCCCTCGGCGGACCCCTGCAGATACGCAGTATTTT. It translates to CASSYQFPRRTPADTQYF.

Concerning this clonotype: Its ends do not fully match the called genes, so a read error is possible. V usage is TRBV3-1 and J usage is TRBJ2-5; D possibly corresponds to TRBD1 (5 bases). The germline V gene encodes CDR1 LGHDT and CDR2 YNNKEL (reference sequence). CDR3 length: 13 residues. CDR3 loop: CVSTTDNQRGQYF. The CDR3, as DNA: TGTGTCAGCACCACGGACAACCAAAGGGGCCAGTACTTC.

The chain links TRBV7-9 to TRBJ1-4, with D hard to call. V was cut by 2 bases and J by 8 bases, with 12 bases left in between. Per germline, CDR1 SEHNR and CDR2 FQNEAQ (reference sequence). The CDR3 consists of 14 residues. The CDR3 DNA reads as TGTGCCAGCAGCTTATTATCATCGGGAGAAAAACTGTTTTTT. As protein: CASSLLSSGEKLFF.

The CDR3 loop reads CASSPRREQFF. CDR3 coding DNA: TGTGCCAGCAGCCCGCGTCGGGAGCAGTTCTTC. This chain connects TRBV3-1 to TRBJ2-1; the D is unclear. V was cut by 4 bases and J by 10 bases, with 8 bases left in between. The CDR3 runs 11 residues. Germline V gene data show CDR1 as LGHDT and CDR2 as YNNKEL (reference sequence).

This clonotype appeared a few times. The V gene is TRBV4-2, the J gene TRBJ1-1, with 9 nucleotides matching TRBD1. Trimming cost V 1 base and J 5 bases; bases outside gene matches: 5. This CDR3 is 15 amino acids long. The germline V gene has CDR1 LGHNA and CDR2 YNFKEQ. Written as DNA, the CDR3 is TGTGCCAGCAGCCAAGGAAACAGGGGGCAAACTGAAGCTTTCTTT. It translates to CASSQGNRGQTEAFF.

This clonotype was counted a few times. The chain combines TRBV12-3 or TRBV12-4 with TRBJ2-7, with 12 bases identical to TRBD2. V trimming: 5 bases; J trimming: 8 bases; junction bases outside the gene matches: 7. The CDR3 is 14 residues long. The CDR3 coding sequence is TGTGCCAGCAGTCCGACTAGCGGGAGAGACCAGCAGTACTTC. This encodes CASSPTSGRDQQYF.

This clonotype came up once. This could be a read error, since a much larger clone is one nucleotide away. The gene calls are TRBV9 and TRBJ2-2; tentative D call: TRBD1 (6 bases). There are 14 residues in the CDR3. The germline V gene has CDR1 SGDLS and CDR2 YYNGEE. The CDR3 region has the DNA TGTGTCAGCAGCGTCCAACAGGGCACCGGGGAGCTGTTTTTT. This codes for CVSSVQQGTGELFF. The complete variable domain, with remaining parts taken from reference TRBV9 and TRBJ2-2, reads DSGVTQTPKHLITATGQRVTLRCSPRSGDLSVYWYQQSLDQGLQFLIQYYNGEERAKGNILERFSAQQFPDLHSELNLSSLELGDSALYFCVSSVQQGTGELFFGEGSRLTVL.

J is TRBJ2-1 and V is TRBV6-5; D perhaps matches TRBD2 (7 bases). Per the germline V gene, CDR1 is MNHEY and CDR2 is SVGAGI. The ends were cut back, 7 bases at V and 7 bases at J, with 20 bases in the middle. This CDR3 is built from 15 residues. The CDR3 nucleotides are TGTGCCAGCACCTCGCTCTGGGGGGGGCGGAATGAGCAGTTCTTC. Translated: CASTSLWGGRNEQFF.

This clonotype was seen many times. Here the CDR3 reads CASSLGGLQEQYF. The CDR3 nucleotides are TGTGCCAGCAGTTTAGGGGGCCTACAGGAGCAGTACTTC. The chain links TRBV27 to TRBJ2-7; tentatively, D is TRBD1 (6 bases). Germline assignment: CDR1 MNHEY and CDR2 SMNVEV (reference sequence). This CDR3 has 13 residues. The V and J ends lost 2 bases and 7 bases respectively, with 12 bases between them.

J is TRBJ1-1 and V is TRBV5-1; 11 nucleotides agree with TRBD1. The CDR3 is made up of 14 amino acids. Germline lookup yields CDR1 SGHRS and CDR2 YFSETQ. V was pared by 0 bases and J by 9 bases, with 4 bases of the junction left unmatched. CDR3 nucleotides: TGCGCCAGCAGCTTGGGGACAGGGGGCCGCCAAGCTTTCTTT. This codes for CASSLGTGGRQAFF. Looking up the rest from reference TRBV5-1 and TRBJ1-1 gives the full variable domain: KAGVTQTPRYLIKTRGQQVTLSCSPISGHRSVSWYQQTPGQGLQFLFEYFSETQRNKGNFPGRFSGRQFSNSRSEMNVSTLELGDSALYLCASSLGTGGRQAFFGQGTRLTVV.

This clonotype has a count of ten or more. The CDR3 here is CASSRDRANEQFF. CDR3 coding DNA: TGTGCCAGCAGTCGAGACCGGGCCAATGAGCAGTTCTTC. The gene calls are TRBV12-3 or TRBV12-4 and TRBJ2-1; D unclear. Trimming cost V 5 bases and J 6 bases, with 11 bases left between them. The CDR3 has 13 amino acids.

This clonotype was found a few times. The chain links TRBV7-3 to TRBJ2-7; tentative D call: TRBD2 (5 bases). V was shortened by 9 bases and J by 3 bases, with 24 bases between the two germline ends. Germline V lookup: CDR1 SGHTA, CDR2 FQGTGA. The CDR3 covers 16 residues. Written as DNA, the CDR3 is TGTGCCAGTTACATTTCGGAGACAACGGAGGACTACGAGCAGTACTTC. Amino acid sequence: CASYISETTEDYEQYF.

This clonotype was detected many times. The V call is TRBV6-1, the J call TRBJ2-7, with D hard to call. The CDR3 is 10 residues long. Trimming pared 6 bases from V and 1 base from J, leaving 1 base between. Germline V gene sequence: CDR1 MNHNS, CDR2 SASEGT. The CDR3 spells CASRSYEQYF. CDR3 nucleotide sequence: TGTGCCAGCAGATCCTACGAGCAGTACTTC.

This chain uses TRBV27 with TRBJ2-7; a possible D gene is TRBD1 (5 bases). Germline CDR1 and CDR2: MNHEY and SMNVEV (reference sequence). The V gene lost 5 bases and the J gene lost 6 bases, with 20 bases spanning the gap. CDR3 size: 15 residues. The CDR3 coding sequence is TGTGCCAGCAGTCAGTTGGATCAGGGTTACGGCGAGCAGTACTTC. Its protein is CASSQLDQGYGEQYF.

At least ten counts were recorded for this clonotype. This chain links TRBV4-1 with TRBJ1-1; 7 bases are a match to TRBD1. The junction had 5 bases not matched to a gene; V was cut back by 4 bases and J by 0 bases. The CDR3 spans 15 residues. The V gene's germline CDR1 is MGHRA and CDR2 YSYEKL. DNA for the CDR3: TGCGCCAGCAGCCCCGTGGGACAGCTGAACACTGAAGCTTTCTTT. It translates to CASSPVGQLNTEAFF.

This clonotype was recorded at least ten times. V and J are TRBV20-1 and TRBJ2-7; 9 nucleotides line up with TRBD2. Germline V gene data show CDR1 as DFQATT and CDR2 as SNEGSKA (reference sequence). The CDR3 covers 18 residues. J was trimmed by 5 bases and V by 4 bases; bases with no gene match: 21. The CDR3: CSAIAAGLSRGGRDEQYF. The CDR3 bases are TGCAGTGCTATAGCGGCGGGCTTATCGCGGGGGGGCCGAGACGAGCAGTACTTC.

V is TRBV12-3 or TRBV12-4 and J is TRBJ1-2; D is unresolved. V dropped 5 bases and J dropped 4 bases, with 8 bases sitting between them. The CDR3 runs to 12 residues. CDR3 residues: CASSQVTYGYTF. DNA of the CDR3: TGTGCCAGCAGTCAGGTTACCTATGGCTACACCTTC.

This clonotype was counted once. V is TRBV7-6 and J is TRBJ2-1, with D perhaps TRBD2 (6 bases). V was trimmed by 1 base and J by 12 bases, leaving 16 bases between them. CDR1 is SGHVS, CDR2 FNYEAQ, per germline. The CDR3 loop spans 14 amino acids. Here the CDR3 DNA reads TGTGCCAGCAGCTTAGGGGACTCGCTACCGAGGCAGTTCTTC. The encoded protein is CASSLGDSLPRQFF.

This clonotype turned up a few times. The chain combines TRBV20-1 with TRBJ2-7; no definite D call. The V and J ends lost 0 bases and 7 bases respectively, with 16 bases between them. The germline V gene encodes CDR1 DFQATT and CDR2 SNEGSKA (reference sequence). The CDR3 covers 14 residues. CDR3 sequence: CSARDYHGVGEQYF. The CDR3 bases are TGCAGTGCTAGAGATTATCACGGAGTGGGGGAGCAGTACTTC.

This clonotype was seen only a few times. The chain combines TRBV20-1 with TRBJ1-1, with D maybe TRBD1 (5 bases). The germline V and J ends were trimmed by 7 bases and 5 bases, with 14 bases remaining between them. Germline CDR1 and CDR2: DFQATT and SNEGSKA (reference sequence). The CDR3 consists of 12 residues. CDR3 coding DNA: TGCAGTGTCCCATCGGGGGGGACTGAAGCTTTCTTT. This encodes CSVPSGGTEAFF.

The chain couples TRBV2 to TRBJ1-5; D is undetermined. This CDR3 region has 14 residues. The germline CDR1 and CDR2 sequences are SNHLY and FYNNEI. The germline V and J ends were trimmed by 1 base and 6 bases, with 10 bases remaining between them. The CDR3, as DNA: TGTGCCAGCAGTGAAGAGGTTGTGGGTCAGCCCCAGCATTTT. It specifies CASSEEVVGQPQHF.

This clonotype came up a few times. The J gene is TRBJ2-7, the V gene TRBV11-2; D may be TRBD1 (5 bases). V was cut by 2 bases and J by 4 bases, with 9 bases left in between. CDR1 and CDR2 from the germline V gene are SGHAT and FQNNGV. The CDR3 is 13 residues long. CDR3 loop: CASSLSTDYEQYF. In DNA form, the CDR3 reads TGTGCCAGCAGCTTATCGACAGATTACGAGCAGTACTTC.

This clonotype was counted only a few times. The chain links TRBV7-2 to TRBJ2-3; 11 positions match TRBD2. Germline loops: CDR1 SGHTA, CDR2 FQGNSA. This CDR3 contains 13 residues. Unmatched junction bases numbered 0, after V lost 6 bases and J lost 4 bases. Here the CDR3 reads CASRLAGADTQYF. The CDR3 DNA reads TGTGCCAGCAGACTAGCGGGAGCAGATACGCAGTATTTT.

This clonotype was recorded many times. The rearrangement uses TRBV5-1 and TRBJ2-1; D is unresolved. CDR1 is SGHRS and CDR2 is YFSETQ in the germline V gene. V gave up 5 bases and J gave up 7 bases, with 13 bases separating them. The CDR3 spans 13 residues. The CDR3 here is CASSFDLVNEQFF. The CDR3 nucleotides are TGCGCCAGCAGTTTTGACCTGGTAAATGAGCAGTTCTTC. Full variable domain (outside the CDR3, taken from reference TRBV5-1 and TRBJ2-1): KAGVTQTPRYLIKTRGQQVTLSCSPISGHRSVSWYQQTPGQGLQFLFEYFSETQRNKGNFPGRFSGRQFSNSRSEMNVSTLELGDSALYLCASSFDLVNEQFFGPGTRLTVL.